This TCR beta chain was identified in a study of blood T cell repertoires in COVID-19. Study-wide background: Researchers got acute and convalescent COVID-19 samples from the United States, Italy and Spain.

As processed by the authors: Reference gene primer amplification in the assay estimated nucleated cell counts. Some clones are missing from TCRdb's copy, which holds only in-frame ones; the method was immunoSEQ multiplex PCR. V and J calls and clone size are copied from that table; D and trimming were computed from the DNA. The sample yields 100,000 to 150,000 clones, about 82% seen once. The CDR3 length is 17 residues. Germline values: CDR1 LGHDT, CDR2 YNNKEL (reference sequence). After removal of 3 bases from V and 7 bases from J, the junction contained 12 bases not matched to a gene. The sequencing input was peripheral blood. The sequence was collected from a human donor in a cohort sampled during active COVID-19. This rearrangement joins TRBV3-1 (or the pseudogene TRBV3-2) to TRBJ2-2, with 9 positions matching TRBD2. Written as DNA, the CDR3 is TGTGCCAGCAGCCACTGGCGTTTAGCGGGAGAGGTCGGGGAGCTGTTTTTT. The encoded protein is CASSHWRLAGEVGELFF.